The 21 T cell receptor beta chains reported below all come from one sample, sequenced in a study of cytomegalovirus exposure and HLA in healthy donors. PCR was performed using 60 Vbeta and 13 Jbeta primers. Using immunoSEQ multiplex PCR, the repertoire was profiled, and TCRdb retains in-frame clones only, with some absent. The profile shows 60,000 to 100,000 clones, about four fifths of them singletons. Input material: PBMCs. The receptors shown here come from a male donor in good health and CMV-seropositive.

The chain combines TRBV5-1 with TRBJ1-5, with 10 positions matching TRBD1. Per the germline V gene, CDR1 is SGHRS and CDR2 is YFSETQ. The CDR3 totals 14 residues. V shed 4 bases, J shed 5 bases, and the junction held 3 bases outside the gene matches. The CDR3 reads CASSAGTGDQPQHF. CDR3 sequence (DNA): TGCGCCAGCAGCGCCGGGACAGGGGATCAGCCCCAGCATTTT.

The rearrangement uses TRBV18 and TRBJ2-5; 7 nucleotides match TRBD1. Germline V gene lookup returns CDR1 KGHSH and CDR2 LQKENI. This CDR3 has 14 amino acids. J gave up 2 bases and V 0 bases, and 0 bases lay outside the gene matches. As DNA, the CDR3 is TGTGCCAGCTCACCACCGGGACAGCAAGAGACCCAGTACTTC. Translation: CASSPPGQQETQYF.

The chain joins TRBV5-1 to TRBJ2-7; 7 bases are shared with TRBD1. CDR3 length: 15 amino acids. The germline V gene encodes CDR1 SGHRS and CDR2 YFSETQ. J was trimmed by 5 bases and V by 0 bases; bases with no gene match: 8. CDR3 coding DNA: TGCGCCAGCAGCTTGGTCACAGGGGATGTCCACGAGCAGTACTTC. The encoded protein is CASSLVTGDVHEQYF. Full variable domain (missing parts from reference TRBV5-1 and TRBJ2-7): KAGVTQTPRYLIKTRGQQVTLSCSPISGHRSVSWYQQTPGQGLQFLFEYFSETQRNKGNFPGRFSGRQFSNSRSEMNVSTLELGDSALYLCASSLVTGDVHEQYFGPGTRLTVT.

The V and J genes are TRBV11-2 and TRBJ2-7; 10 bases agree with TRBD1. Trimming cost V 5 bases and J 4 bases; bases outside gene matches: 5. The CDR3 length is 14 residues. Germline-derived CDR1 and CDR2 are SGHAT and FQNNGV. The CDR3 region is CASSRGDRGYEQYF. The CDR3 DNA is TGTGCCAGCAGCCGGGGGGACAGGGGATACGAGCAGTACTTC.

The chain recombines TRBV5-1 with TRBJ1-2; 9 bases line up with TRBD1. Germline V gene data show CDR1 as SGHRS and CDR2 as YFSETQ. This CDR3 comprises 14 residues. The V gene end was trimmed by 1 base and the J gene end by 7 bases; junction bases not matched to a gene: 5. The CDR3 bases are TGCGCCAGCAGCTTGAAACAGGGGGCTAGTGGCTACACCTTC. This sequence encodes CASSLKQGASGYTF.

There are a few counts of this clone. The J gene is TRBJ1-4, the V gene TRBV6-1; TRBD1 matches 9 bases. The trim removed 1 base at V and 12 bases at J, leaving 3 bases unmatched. In germline, CDR1 is MNHNS, CDR2 SASEGT. This CDR3 comprises 13 residues. For the CDR3, the DNA is TGTGCCAGCAGTGAAGGTTGGGACAGGGAACTGTTTTTT. Translation gives CASSEGWDRELFF.

This chain connects TRBV19 to TRBJ2-1; TRBD2 aligns across 9 bases. The germline V gene encodes CDR1 LNHDA and CDR2 SQIVND (reference sequence). V was pared by 6 bases and J by 7 bases, with 7 bases of the junction left unmatched. The CDR3 is 14 residues long. CDR3 sequence: CASSGLALGNEQFF. CDR3 DNA: TGTGCCAGTAGCGGACTAGCGCTAGGTAATGAGCAGTTCTTC.

The J gene is TRBJ1-2, the V gene TRBV15; a possible D gene is TRBD1 (6 bases). The germline V gene has CDR1 LNHNV and CDR2 YYDKDF (reference sequence). This CDR3 has 17 residues. V was pared by 0 bases and J by 7 bases, with 21 bases between. The CDR3 spells CATSRDRMPRGEGGYTF. The CDR3 DNA reads as TGTGCCACCAGCAGAGATCGGATGCCCAGGGGTGAGGGTGGCTACACCTTC.

The J gene is TRBJ2-1, the V gene TRBV9; TRBD2 agrees at 9 bases. The V gene end was trimmed by 1 base and the J gene end by 6 bases; junction bases not matched to a gene: 5. CDR3 length equals 15 residues. Germline loops: CDR1 SGDLS, CDR2 YYNGEE. For the CDR3, the DNA is TGTGCCAGCAGCGTATCAGGGACTAGCTTCAATGAGCAGTTCTTC. Translated, it gives CASSVSGTSFNEQFF.

The chain recombines TRBV19 with TRBJ2-1; 10 positions agree with TRBD2. The CDR3 totals 15 residues. Germline V lookup: CDR1 LNHDA, CDR2 SQIVND (reference sequence). Trimming at V came to 5 bases and at J to 7 bases, leaving 8 bases not matched to a gene. CDR3 loop: CASSETSGIGNEQFF. The DNA of the CDR3 is TGTGCCAGTAGTGAAACTAGCGGGATTGGGAATGAGCAGTTCTTC.

The table lists this clone with a count of one. This sequence joins TRBV25-1 and TRBJ2-7; D may be TRBD1 (6 bases). CDR1 is MGHDK, CDR2 SYGVNS, per germline. This CDR3 spans 15 amino acids. The V end was cut by 1 base, the J end by 2 bases, with 12 bases between. The CDR3 here is CASSEFARGPYEQYF. DNA of the CDR3: TGTGCCAGCAGTGAATTCGCCAGGGGCCCCTACGAGCAGTACTTC.

The chain couples TRBV7-9 to TRBJ2-3; 7 bases fit TRBD2. From germline, CDR1 is SEHNR and CDR2 FQNEAQ (reference sequence). The CDR3 length is 18 residues. The ends lost 4 bases at V and 0 bases at J; junction bases unmatched: 13. Here the CDR3 DNA reads TGTGCCAGCAGCTCCTTTCCAGCGGGGAGGCTTAGCACAGATACGCAGTATTTT. It translates to CASSSFPAGRLSTDTQYF. Combining the CDR3 with reference TRBV7-9 and TRBJ2-3 gives the whole variable domain DTGVSQNPRHKITKRGQNVTFRCDPISEHNRLYWYRQTLGQGPEFLTYFQNEAQLEKSRLLSDRFSAERPKGSFSTLEIQRTEQGDSAMYLCASSSFPAGRLSTDTQYFGPGTRLTVL.

This clone appeared once. The genes are TRBV11-2 and TRBJ2-3; 10 bases fit TRBD2. Germline CDR1 and CDR2: SGHAT and FQNNGV. V was clipped by 7 bases and J by 0 bases; unmatched bases: 13. This CDR3 comprises 18 residues. The CDR3 nucleotides are TGTGCCAGCACCCGAGGGGCTAGCGGGGGCCCAAGCACAGATACGCAGTATTTT. This encodes CASTRGASGGPSTDTQYF.

This clone was found once. The chain is built from TRBV19 and TRBJ1-4; 7 bases agree with TRBD1. The CDR3 extends over 13 amino acids. The germline V gene encodes CDR1 LNHDA and CDR2 SQIVND (reference sequence). The J segment lost 8 bases and the V segment lost 5 bases, leaving 5 bases of the junction unmatched. CDR3 DNA sequence: TGTGCCAGTAGTCTCAACAGGGGAGAAAAACTGTTTTTT. This sequence encodes CASSLNRGEKLFF.

The chain couples TRBV5-1 to TRBJ2-7; weak D call: TRBD1 (6 bases). Germline CDR1 is SGHRS and CDR2 is YFSETQ. Trimming left V 7 bases short and J 2 bases short, with 10 bases between. This CDR3 contains 12 residues. CDR3 nucleotides: TGCGCCAGCGCCGGACAGACCTACGAGCAGTACTTC. Protein sequence: CASAGQTYEQYF. Full variable domain (rest looked up from reference TRBV5-1 and TRBJ2-7): KAGVTQTPRYLIKTRGQQVTLSCSPISGHRSVSWYQQTPGQGLQFLFEYFSETQRNKGNFPGRFSGRQFSNSRSEMNVSTLELGDSALYLCASAGQTYEQYFGPGTRLTVT.

This rearrangement joins TRBV9 to TRBJ2-1, with TRBD1 matching 7 bases. This CDR3 comprises 14 residues. Germline V gene lookup returns CDR1 SGDLS and CDR2 YYNGEE. The V segment lost 0 bases and the J segment 7 bases; nucleotides outside the gene matches: 4. DNA of the CDR3: TGTGCCAGCAGCGTAGAGGGGGCAGGGAATGAGCAGTTCTTC. This sequence encodes CASSVEGAGNEQFF.

The V gene is TRBV7-2, the J gene TRBJ2-5; the D gene is possibly TRBD2 (6 bases). Germline V gene lookup returns CDR1 SGHTA and CDR2 FQGNSA. The CDR3 totals 15 residues. V was shortened by 0 bases and J by 4 bases, with 12 bases between the two germline ends. The CDR3 here is CASSLAWRGRETQYF. The CDR3 region has the DNA TGTGCCAGCAGCTTAGCGTGGAGGGGTAGAGAGACCCAGTACTTC.

V gene TRBV6-5 combines with J gene TRBJ1-2; 12 nucleotides match TRBD1. CDR1 is MNHEY and CDR2 is SVGAGI in the germline V gene. The V and J ends lost 6 bases and 8 bases, in that order; junction bases with no gene match: 7. This CDR3 has 14 amino acids. The CDR3 DNA is TGTGCCAGCAGAATGTCCGGGACAGGGGGCGGCTACACCTTC. It yields the protein CASRMSGTGGGYTF.

This chain connects TRBV4-2 to TRBJ1-2, with D perhaps matching TRBD1 (5 bases). The V end was cut by 0 bases, the J end by 1 base, with 15 bases between. The germline V gene has CDR1 LGHNA and CDR2 YNFKEQ. The CDR3 contains 17 residues. CDR3 protein: CASSQEILDTYNYGYTF. In DNA form, the CDR3 reads TGTGCCAGCAGCCAAGAGATTCTGGACACTTATAACTATGGCTACACCTTC.

The gene calls are TRBV5-6 and TRBJ2-7, with D tentatively TRBD1 (5 bases). The V gene lost 0 bases and the J gene lost 3 bases, with 16 bases spanning the gap. CDR3 length: 16 residues. Germline V lookup: CDR1 SGHDT, CDR2 YYEEEE. CDR3 region: CASSLAQGRRYYEQYF. CDR3 coding DNA: TGTGCCAGCAGCTTGGCGCAGGGCCGAAGATACTACGAGCAGTACTTC. Full variable domain (missing parts from reference TRBV5-6 and TRBJ2-7): DAGVTQSPTHLIKTRGQQVTLRCSPKSGHDTVSWYQQALGQGPQFIFQYYEEEERQRGNFPDRFSGHQFPNYSSELNVNALLLGDSALYLCASSLAQGRRYYEQYFGPGTRLTVT.

This clone was seen just once. CDR3 sequence: CASSFTGTSGYEQYF. CDR3 bases: TGTGCCAGCAGCTTTACCGGGACTAGCGGCTACGAGCAGTACTTC. The rearrangement uses TRBV27 and TRBJ2-5; 11 bases line up with TRBD2. The J call could be wrong; TRBJ2-7 is a better fit for the DNA end. The germline V gene has CDR1 MNHEY and CDR2 SMNVEV (reference sequence). The CDR3 length is 15 residues.